This T cell receptor (beta chain) came from a study of technical replicates of blood from a few donors. Produced via immunoSEQ multiplex PCR; TCRdb's table is partial and in-frame only. The sample records some 94,000 clones, about 95% being singletons. The CDR3 has 16 residues. The germline gives CDR1 ENHRY, CDR2 SYGVKD. Germline trimming cut 0 bases from V and 1 base from J; bases unmatched to any gene: 2. Sequencing input: T cells isolated from PBMCs. This TCR was recovered from a human donor in good health. The V gene is TRBV10-3, the J gene TRBJ2-3, with TRBD1 matching 9 bases. This CDR3 reads CAISESRTGGTDTQYF. DNA for the CDR3: TGTGCCATCAGTGAGTCAAGGACAGGGGGCACAGATACGCAGTATTTT.